Below, one T cell receptor (beta chain) is given with its context. CDR3 length: 13 amino acids. Germline loops: CDR1 SEHNR, CDR2 FQNEAQ (reference sequence). The source of the sample is a study of CXCR3-negative and CXCR3-positive naive CD8 T cells. UMI-labeled TRB cDNA libraries were prepared by 5' RACE. TCRdb re-called the 5' RACE reads; every CDR3 protein appears as one record, without DNA. Its listing shows approximately 53,000 distinct CDR3 sequences. This TCR came from a human donor in good health. Some clones in this sample may be carry-over from other donors' samples. The V gene is TRBV7-9, the J gene TRBJ2-7; there is no DNA to check the TCRdb D call of TRBD1. Sequenced sample: memory CD8+ T cells from blood. CDR3 region: CASSPGTLVEQYF. The variable domain in full, with the rest retrieved from reference TRBV7-9 and TRBJ2-7, is DTGVSQNPRHKITKRGQNVTFRCDPISEHNRLYWYRQTLGQGPEFLTYFQNEAQLEKSRLLSDRFSAERPKGSFSTLEIQRTEQGDSAMYLCASSPGTLVEQYFGPGTRLTVT.